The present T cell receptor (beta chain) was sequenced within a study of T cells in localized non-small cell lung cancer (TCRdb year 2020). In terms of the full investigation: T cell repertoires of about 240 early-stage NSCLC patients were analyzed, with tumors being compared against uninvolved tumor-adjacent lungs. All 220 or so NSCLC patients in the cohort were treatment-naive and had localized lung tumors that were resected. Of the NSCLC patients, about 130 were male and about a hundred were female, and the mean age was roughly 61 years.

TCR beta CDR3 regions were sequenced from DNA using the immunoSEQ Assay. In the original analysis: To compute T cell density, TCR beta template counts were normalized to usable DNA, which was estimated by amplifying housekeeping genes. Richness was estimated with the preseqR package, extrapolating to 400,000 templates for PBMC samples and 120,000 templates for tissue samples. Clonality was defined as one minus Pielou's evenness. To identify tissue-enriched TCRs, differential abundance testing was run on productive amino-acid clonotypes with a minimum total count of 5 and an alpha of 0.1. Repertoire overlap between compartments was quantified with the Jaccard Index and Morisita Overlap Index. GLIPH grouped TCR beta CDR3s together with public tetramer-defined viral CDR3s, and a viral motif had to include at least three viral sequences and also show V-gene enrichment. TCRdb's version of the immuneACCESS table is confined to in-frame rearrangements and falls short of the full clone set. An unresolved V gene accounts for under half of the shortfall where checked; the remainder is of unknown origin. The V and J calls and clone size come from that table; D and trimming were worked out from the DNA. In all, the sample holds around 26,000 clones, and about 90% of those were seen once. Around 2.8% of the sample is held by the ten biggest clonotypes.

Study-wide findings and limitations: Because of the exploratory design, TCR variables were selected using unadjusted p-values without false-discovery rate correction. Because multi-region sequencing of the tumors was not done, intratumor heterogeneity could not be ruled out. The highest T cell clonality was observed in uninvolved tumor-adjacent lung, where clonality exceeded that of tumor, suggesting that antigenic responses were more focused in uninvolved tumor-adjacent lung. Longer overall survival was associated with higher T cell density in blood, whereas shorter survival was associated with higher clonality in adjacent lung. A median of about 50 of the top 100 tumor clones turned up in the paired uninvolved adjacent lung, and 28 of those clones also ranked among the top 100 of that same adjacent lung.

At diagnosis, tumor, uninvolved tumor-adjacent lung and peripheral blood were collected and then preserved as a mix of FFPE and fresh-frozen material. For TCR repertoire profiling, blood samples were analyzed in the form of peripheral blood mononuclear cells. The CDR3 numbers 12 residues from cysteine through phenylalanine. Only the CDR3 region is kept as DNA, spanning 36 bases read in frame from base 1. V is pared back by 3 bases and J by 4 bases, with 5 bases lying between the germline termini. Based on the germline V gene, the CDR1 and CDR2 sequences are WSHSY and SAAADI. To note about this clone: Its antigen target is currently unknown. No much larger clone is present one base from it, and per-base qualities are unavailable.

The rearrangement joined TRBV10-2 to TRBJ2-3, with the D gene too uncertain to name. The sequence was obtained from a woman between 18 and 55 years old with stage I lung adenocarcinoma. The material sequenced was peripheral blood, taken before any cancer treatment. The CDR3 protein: CASSDGSDTQYF. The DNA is TGCGCCAGCAGTGATGGATCAGATACGCAGTATTTT.